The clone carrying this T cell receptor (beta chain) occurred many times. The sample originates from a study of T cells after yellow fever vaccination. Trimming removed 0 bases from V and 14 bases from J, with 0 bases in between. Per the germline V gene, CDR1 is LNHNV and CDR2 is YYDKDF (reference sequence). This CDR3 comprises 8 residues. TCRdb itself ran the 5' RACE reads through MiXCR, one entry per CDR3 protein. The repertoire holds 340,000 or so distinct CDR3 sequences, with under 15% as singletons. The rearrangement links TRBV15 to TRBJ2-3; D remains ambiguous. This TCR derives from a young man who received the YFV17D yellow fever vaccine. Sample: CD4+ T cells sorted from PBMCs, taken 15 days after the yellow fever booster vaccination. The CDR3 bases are TGTGCCACCAGCAGAGAGTATTTT. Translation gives CATSREYF.